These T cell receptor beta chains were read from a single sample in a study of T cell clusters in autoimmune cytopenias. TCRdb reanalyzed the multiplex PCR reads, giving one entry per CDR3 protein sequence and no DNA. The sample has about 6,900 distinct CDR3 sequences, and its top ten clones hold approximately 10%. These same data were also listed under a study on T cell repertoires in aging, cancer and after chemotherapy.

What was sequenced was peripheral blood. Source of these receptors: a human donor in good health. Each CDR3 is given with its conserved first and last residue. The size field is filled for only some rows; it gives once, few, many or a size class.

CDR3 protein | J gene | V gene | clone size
CASSIALSSYNEQFF | TRBJ2-1 | TRBV19 | medium-sized
CASSRTGYNEQFF | TRBJ2-1 | TRBV27 | medium-sized
CASSPGFSGGRWQETQYF | TRBJ2-5 | TRBV12-3/TRBV12-4 | medium-sized
CASSLAFSGGQETQYF | TRBJ2-5 | TRBV7-2 | NA
CSVEVGAGAFF | TRBJ1-1 | TRBV29-1 | medium-sized
CASSRHKETQYF | TRBJ2-5 | TRBV12-3/TRBV12-4 | medium-sized
CASSLARTGELFF | TRBJ2-2 | TRBV18 | NA
CASSMGLAGGGYEQYF | TRBJ2-7 | TRBV19 | NA
CASSLSFTNYGYTF | TRBJ1-2 | TRBV27 | NA
CASSLGSGGSSYNEQFF | TRBJ2-1 | TRBV5-4 | medium-sized
CASSYSSEGPEQFF | TRBJ2-1 | TRBV6-2/TRBV6-3 | NA
CASSIARLAGQETQYF | TRBJ2-5 | TRBV19 | medium-sized
CASSLDPGVQETQYF | TRBJ2-5 | TRBV11-1 | NA
CASNKAENTEAFF | TRBJ1-1 | TRBV6-5 | NA
CASSPPDRGSGELFF | TRBJ2-2 | TRBV18 | NA
CASSLTGADNSPLHF | TRBJ1-6 | TRBV6-6 | NA
CASSTGFAYEQYF | TRBJ2-7 | TRBV19 | medium-sized
CATRGGQTDTQYF | TRBJ2-3 | TRBV15 | NA
CASSWDRDYEQYF | TRBJ2-7 | TRBV5-6 | NA
CASSYSTSGGNKQFF | TRBJ2-1 | TRBV6-4 | NA
CASTLGLLYEQYF | TRBJ2-7 | TRBV6-6 | NA
CASSLASGTGRQETQYF | TRBJ2-5 | TRBV11-1 | medium-sized